These 11 T cell receptor beta chains originate from one sample sequenced in a study of control samples from healthy donors and cancer patients. Only in-frame clones appear in the TCRdb table, and some are missing; sequencing was by immunoSEQ multiplex PCR. This table has about 100,000 clones, approximately 84% appearing once. The sample consisted of blood. These TCRs come from a man between 18 and 29 years old in good health.

This clone was counted only a few times. The chain has TRBV4-1 and TRBJ1-5; perhaps TRBD1 as D (5 bases). Germline assignment: CDR1 MGHRA and CDR2 YSYEKL. This CDR3 is 17 amino acids long. V dropped 4 bases and J dropped 0 bases, with 16 bases sitting between them. Here the CDR3 DNA reads TGCGCCAGCAGCCCCCCCGGGGCGATTTATAGCAATCAGCCCCAGCATTTT. It encodes CASSPPGAIYSNQPQHF.

The chain has TRBV19 and TRBJ1-1; D perhaps matches TRBD1 (5 bases). This CDR3 spans 15 amino acids. Trimming removed 4 bases from V and 4 bases from J, with 16 bases in between. In germline, CDR1 is LNHDA, CDR2 SQIVND (reference sequence). Here the CDR3 DNA reads TGTGCCAGTAGTACCCCCGGGGGGAGCGGCACTGAAGCTTTCTTT. This sequence encodes CASSTPGGSGTEAFF.

The rearrangement uses TRBV3-1 (or the pseudogene TRBV3-2) and TRBJ1-3; D is ambiguous. The CDR3 runs to 13 residues. V gave up 0 bases and J gave up 4 bases, with 4 bases separating them. Germline-derived CDR1 and CDR2 are LGHDT and YNNKEL (reference sequence). CDR3 region: CASSQDRGNTIYF. Here the CDR3 DNA reads TGTGCCAGCAGCCAAGACAGGGGAAACACCATATATTTT.

V is TRBV7-2 and J is TRBJ2-3, with TRBD2 as a possible D gene (5 bases). Germline CDR1 reads SGHTA; CDR2 reads FQGNSA. Trimming took off 0 bases at V and 4 bases at J, with 11 bases between the two ends. The CDR3 has 15 residues. The CDR3 loop is CASSLALVNADTQYF. The CDR3 nucleotides read TGTGCCAGCAGCTTAGCACTAGTAAACGCAGATACGCAGTATTTT.

This rearrangement joins TRBV12-3 or TRBV12-4 to TRBJ1-2, with 7 bases fitting TRBD1. The ends lost 5 bases at V and 5 bases at J; junction bases unmatched: 5. This CDR3 is built from 13 residues. In DNA, the CDR3 is TGTGCCAGCAGTGCCTCAGGGGGGTATGGCTACACCTTC. It specifies CASSASGGYGYTF.

V and J are TRBV4-3 and TRBJ2-7; D is perhaps TRBD2 (8 bases). With 0 bases removed from V and 3 bases from J, the gap between germline ends came to 15 bases. The CDR3 runs 16 residues. CDR1 and CDR2 from the germline V gene are LGHNA and YSLEER. The CDR3, as DNA: TGCGCCAGCAGCCAAGACTACAGGGGACTAGACTACGAGCAGTACTTC. This gives the protein CASSQDYRGLDYEQYF.

The CDR3 sequence: CASSIGYSSDTQYF. DNA of the CDR3: TGTGCCAGTAGTATAGGGTACAGCTCAGATACGCAGTATTTT. The J gene is TRBJ2-3, the V gene TRBV19; the D is unclear. The CDR3 totals 14 residues. Germline V gene lookup returns CDR1 LNHDA and CDR2 SQIVND (reference sequence). Deletions cut 1 base from V and 4 bases from J, with 9 bases between.

This clone has a handful of counts. The chain combines TRBV27 with TRBJ2-2; TRBD2 aligns across 8 bases. Germline trimming cut 6 bases from V and 3 bases from J; bases unmatched to any gene: 6. Per germline, CDR1 MNHEY and CDR2 SMNVEV (reference sequence). The length of the CDR3 is 15 residues. CDR3 in DNA: TGTGCCAGCAGAGGCGGGGGGACTTACACCGGGGAGCTGTTTTTT. It codes for CASRGGGTYTGELFF.

The gene calls are TRBV24-1 and TRBJ2-2; D is uncertain. CDR3 length: 15 residues. The ends were cut back, 3 bases at V and 1 base at J, with 8 bases in the middle. Per germline, CDR1 KGHDR and CDR2 SFDVKD. DNA for the CDR3: TGTGCCACCAGTGATGTCCGGGTGAACACCGGGGAGCTGTTTTTT. The encoded protein is CATSDVRVNTGELFF.

The V gene is TRBV2, the J gene TRBJ1-3, with D unresolved. The V gene lost 5 bases and the J gene lost 4 bases, with 18 bases spanning the gap. Germline V gene sequence: CDR1 SNHLY, CDR2 FYNNEI. This CDR3 spans 16 amino acids. Here the CDR3 DNA reads TGTGCCAGCAGTAAGGAACGCGTTAACGTCGGAAACACCATATATTTT. Translating gives CASSKERVNVGNTIYF.

The CDR3 bases are TGTGCCAGCAGCGGCGGGGCAGATTCTAATGAAAAACTGTTTTTT. The encoded protein is CASSGGADSNEKLFF. This rearrangement joins TRBV7-2 to TRBJ1-4; possibly TRBD1 for D (5 bases). The CDR3 length is 15 residues. The germline V gene has CDR1 SGHTA and CDR2 FQGNSA. Trimming left V 5 bases short and J 3 bases short, with 13 bases between.